Presented here are 16 T cell receptor beta chains from one specimen sequenced in a study of cytomegalovirus exposure and HLA in healthy donors. Vbeta (60) and Jbeta (13) primers were used in the PCR. Method: immunoSEQ multiplex PCR; TCRdb's copy keeps in-frame clones and lacks some. The sample has 85,000 to 130,000 clones, 60% to 80% seen once. Sequences were obtained from PBMCs. These TCRs come from a man in his 60s in good health and CMV-seropositive.

V gene TRBV4-2 combines with J gene TRBJ2-1, with TRBD2 matching over 8 bases. This CDR3 region has 15 residues. CDR1 and CDR2 from the germline V gene are LGHNA and YNFKEQ. The junction had 5 bases not matched to a gene; V was cut back by 0 bases and J by 7 bases. CDR3 DNA sequence: TGTGCCAGCAGCCAAGATCAACTAGCGGAGAATGAGCAGTTCTTC. It specifies CASSQDQLAENEQFF.

The J gene is TRBJ1-2, the V gene TRBV5-1, with 8 bases identical to TRBD1. V trimming: 0 bases; J trimming: 8 bases; junction bases outside the gene matches: 12. Germline V gene lookup returns CDR1 SGHRS and CDR2 YFSETQ. This CDR3 is built from 16 residues. The CDR3 loop reads CASSLGWTGREGGYTF. The CDR3 nucleotides are TGCGCCAGCAGCTTGGGCTGGACAGGGAGAGAGGGGGGCTACACCTTC.

The V gene is TRBV2, the J gene TRBJ1-4, with unresolved D. CDR3 length: 13 residues. CDR1 and CDR2 (germline): SNHLY, FYNNEI. V lost 6 bases and J lost 6, with 11 bases in between. CDR3 nucleotide sequence: TGTGCCAGCAGGTGGGCCCCACATGAAAAACTGTTTTTT. It translates to CASRWAPHEKLFF.

This clone was observed a single time. This chain uses TRBV18 with TRBJ2-7; TRBD1 might be the D (5 bases). The CDR3 has 17 amino acids. Trimming removed 0 bases at V and 7 bases at J, with 22 bases between. The V gene's germline CDR1 is KGHSH and CDR2 LQKENI. As DNA, the CDR3 is TGTGCCAGCTCACCACCTGATAGGACAAGGTCTCTTGAGGAGCAGTACTTC. It is translated as CASSPPDRTRSLEEQYF.

The chain carries TRBV7-2 and TRBJ2-7; a possible D gene is TRBD2 (5 bases). CDR1 is SGHTA and CDR2 is FQGNSA in the germline V gene. The CDR3 is made up of 13 amino acids. The V gene lost 1 base and the J gene lost 9 bases, with 13 bases spanning the gap. CDR3 residues: CASSLVEGTAQYF. The CDR3 region has the DNA TGTGCCAGCAGCTTAGTAGAGGGTACTGCGCAGTACTTC.

This chain connects TRBV14 to TRBJ2-5; TRBD2 matches 16 bases. From germline, CDR1 is SGHDN and CDR2 FVKESK. This CDR3 comprises 18 residues. V shed 3 bases, J shed 4 bases, and the junction held 8 bases outside the gene matches. CDR3 in amino acids: CASSHPGLAGGRGETQYF. The CDR3, as DNA: TGTGCCAGCAGCCATCCGGGACTAGCGGGGGGGCGAGGAGAGACCCAGTACTTC.

The genes are TRBV15 and TRBJ2-7, with no clear D. This CDR3 region has 15 residues. Trimming left V 0 bases short and J 2 bases short, with 11 bases between. Germline CDR1 reads LNHNV; CDR2 reads YYDKDF (reference sequence). The CDR3 nucleotides read TGTGCCACCAGCAGAGAGTCGCGCGGTGCCTACGAGCAGTACTTC. Protein product: CATSRESRGAYEQYF.

Worth noting for this clone: The junction departs from germline at one end; a sequencing error may be responsible. The V call is TRBV19, the J call TRBJ2-5, with TRBD2 matching 9 bases. The CDR3 sequence is 17 residues long. Germline V CDR1 and CDR2: LNHDA, SQIVND (reference sequence). CDR3 sequence (DNA): TGTGCCAGTAGTGTATACCGAACCGGGACTAGCATAGAGACCCGGTACTTC. Its protein is CASSVYRTGTSIETRYF.

This chain joins TRBV4-2 and TRBJ2-7; 10 bases are shared with TRBD2. The V segment lost 3 bases and the J segment 6 bases; nucleotides outside the gene matches: 11. CDR3 length equals 16 residues. Germline values: CDR1 LGHNA, CDR2 YNFKEQ. The DNA of the CDR3 is TGTGCCAGCAGCCAGACCAGGGGAGCGGGGGGGGCCGAGCAGTACTTC. Its protein is CASSQTRGAGGAEQYF.

J is TRBJ2-5 and V is TRBV4-3; 9 nucleotides agree with TRBD1. The CDR3 is made up of 15 amino acids. Germline CDR1 reads LGHNA; CDR2 reads YSLEER. V trimming: 2 bases; J trimming: 2 bases; junction bases outside the gene matches: 3. CDR3 sequence reads: CASSQRQGGQETQYF. The CDR3 nucleotides are TGCGCCAGCAGCCAAAGACAGGGGGGACAAGAGACCCAGTACTTC.

This chain links TRBV7-9 with TRBJ2-3; the match to TRBD2 covers 13 bases. Trimming took 1 base from V and 2 from J; bases not matched to a gene: 3. This CDR3 is built from 17 residues. From germline, CDR1 is SEHNR and CDR2 FQNEAQ (reference sequence). In DNA, the CDR3 is TGTGCCAGCAGCTTAGGGACTAGCGGGGGATACACAGATACGCAGTATTTT. Protein sequence: CASSLGTSGGYTDTQYF.

The chain combines TRBV11-3 with TRBJ1-1; D not certain. Trimming shortened V by 5 bases and J by 3 bases, and 10 bases separated the two germline ends. The CDR3 is 13 residues long. Germline-derived CDR1 and CDR2 are SGHNT and YENEEA. The CDR3 DNA follows: TGTGCCAGCAGCCTGAATACGGACACTGAAGCTTTCTTT. Translation gives CASSLNTDTEAFF.

The rearrangement links TRBV5-8 to TRBJ1-5; possible D gene TRBD1, 5 bases. The CDR3 is 16 residues long. Looked up from germline, CDR1 is SGHTS and CDR2 is YDEGEE. V shed 4 bases and J shed 4 bases, with 18 bases lying between them. In DNA, the CDR3 is TGTGCCAGCAGCCTGGGAGTCCTGGGGGGAAATCAGCCCCAGCATTTT. Its translation is CASSLGVLGGNQPQHF.

The V call is TRBV7-2, the J call TRBJ2-3, with 10 bases identical to TRBD2. Germline CDR1 and CDR2: SGHTA and FQGNSA. This CDR3 region has 18 residues. V lost 1 base and J lost 4; bases outside the gene matches: 11. CDR3 bases: TGTGCCAGCAGCTTAGAGGCTAGCGGGGGCGCAGCGTCAGATACGCAGTATTTT. Its protein is CASSLEASGGAASDTQYF.

The chain has TRBV15 and TRBJ1-2, with 11 bases aligning to TRBD1. The CDR3 has 15 residues. The ends lost 1 base at V and 4 bases at J; junction bases unmatched: 2. Germline values: CDR1 LNHNV, CDR2 YYDKDF (reference sequence). CDR3 coding DNA: TGTGCCACCAGCAGAGGGACAGGGGGCTCCTATGGCTACACCTTC. Protein: CATSRGTGGSYGYTF.

This chain connects TRBV6-5 to TRBJ1-5, with no clear D. The CDR3 contains 14 residues. Trimming stripped 6 bases from V and 2 bases from J, with 11 bases between. The germline CDR1 and CDR2 sequences are MNHEY and SVGAGI. CDR3 protein: CASRQAQRNQPQHF. The CDR3 bases are TGTGCCAGCAGGCAGGCGCAGCGCAATCAGCCCCAGCATTTT.